This T cell receptor beta chain was documented in a study of low-dose radiotherapy and immunotherapy resistance in tumors. Unmatched junction bases numbered 5, after V lost 5 bases and J lost 4 bases. Per the germline V gene, CDR1 is SEHNR and CDR2 is FQNEAQ (reference sequence). The CDR3 consists of 15 residues. TRAV- and TRBV-specific primers primed first-strand cDNA, covering alpha and beta chains. For amplifying TCRs, the PCR ran for approximately 18 cycles with Phusion, which was used together with a constant-region primer and the adapter on the V primers. TCRdb re-derived calls from the reads in MiXCR, one entry per CDR3 protein. The sample has roughly 90,000 distinct CDR3 sequences, more than 20% seen once. The time point: after trial treatment. The treatment denotes: LDRT plus nivolumab, ipilimumab, low-dose cyclophosphamide and aspirin (RACIN trial).

The sample here was PBMCs, taken after low-dose radiotherapy plus immunotherapy. The chain uses TRBV7-9 and TRBJ2-5; 12 bases align to TRBD2. The TCR sequence derives from a female donor with ovarian cancer. Written as DNA, the CDR3 is TGTGCCAGCAGCGGCCCTAGCGGGAGGGGAGAGACCCAGTACTTC. Translated: CASSGPSGRGETQYF.